The 5 T cell receptor beta chains below come from one sample, sequenced in a study of human T cells and chemical hapten exposure. Specified time point: patch test 1, 2 weeks after DPC sensitization. The treatment was: therapeutic diphenylcyclopropenone sensitization with weekly scalp DPC. TCRdb itself ran the RACE reads through MiXCR, one entry per CDR3 protein. The sample records some 400,000 distinct CDR3 sequences, around 4.8% being singletons. The sequences come from whole blood, collected in connection with sensitization to the hapten diphenylcyclopropenone (DPC). Source of these receptors: a woman in her fifties or sixties with alopecia areata. Some clones in this sample may be carry-over from other donors' samples.

The chain employs TRBV28 and TRBJ1-6; weak D call: TRBD1 (6 bases). V shed 2 bases and J shed 10 bases, with 12 bases lying between them. This CDR3 contains 14 residues. Germline CDR1 reads MDHEN; CDR2 reads SYDVKM. Written as DNA, the CDR3 is TGTGCCAGCAGTTTAATACAGGGCAGCTCACCCCTCCACTTT. Translation gives CASSLIQGSSPLHF.

This clonotype came up many times. The V and J genes are TRBV28 and TRBJ2-1; D might be TRBD1 (6 bases). This CDR3 region has 16 residues. V dropped 6 bases and J dropped 4 bases, with 19 bases sitting between them. CDR1 is MDHEN, CDR2 SYDVKM, per germline. Written as DNA, the CDR3 is TGTGCCAGCAGCATTAATACAGGGACGAGATACAATGAGCAGTTCTTC. Protein product: CASSINTGTRYNEQFF.

This clonotype was seen a few times. The chain employs TRBV27 and TRBJ2-1; D is unresolved. V was clipped by 5 bases and J by 0 bases, with 14 bases between them. The length of the CDR3 is 16 residues. In germline, CDR1 is MNHEY, CDR2 SMNVEV (reference sequence). The CDR3 sequence is CASSTLTKSSYNEQFF. Here the CDR3 DNA reads TGTGCCAGCAGTACACTGACAAAGAGCTCCTACAATGAGCAGTTCTTC.

This clonotype was counted many times. The chain has TRBV9 and TRBJ1-2; the D gene is possibly TRBD1 (5 bases). V lost 2 bases to trimming and J lost 7 bases, with 9 bases between them. The CDR3 runs 12 residues. CDR1 and CDR2 from the germline V gene are SGDLS and YYNGEE. CDR3: CASSVGTSGYTF. The CDR3 DNA sequence: TGTGCCAGCAGCGTTGGGACCAGTGGCTACACCTTC.

This clonotype showed up many times. The chain links TRBV28 to TRBJ2-1; 7 bases line up with TRBD2. CDR3 size: 15 residues. After removal of 6 bases from V and 5 bases from J, the junction contained 10 bases not matched to a gene. Germline CDR1 is MDHEN and CDR2 is SYDVKM. CDR3 in amino acids: CASRGGAGPHNEQFF. In DNA form, the CDR3 reads TGTGCCAGCAGGGGAGGGGCAGGGCCTCACAATGAGCAGTTCTTC.